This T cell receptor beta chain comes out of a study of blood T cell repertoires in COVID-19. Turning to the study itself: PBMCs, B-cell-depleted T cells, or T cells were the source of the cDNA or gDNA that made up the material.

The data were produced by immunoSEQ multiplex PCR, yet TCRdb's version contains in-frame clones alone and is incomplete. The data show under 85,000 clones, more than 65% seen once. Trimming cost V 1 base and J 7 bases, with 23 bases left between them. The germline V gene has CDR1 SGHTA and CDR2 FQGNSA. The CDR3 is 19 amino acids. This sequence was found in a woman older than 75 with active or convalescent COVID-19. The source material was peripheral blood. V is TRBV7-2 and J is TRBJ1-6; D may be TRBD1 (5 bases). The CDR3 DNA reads TGTGCCAGCAGCTTAGTGGGCGGGACTAGGTCCCGCATCAATTCACCCCTCCACTTT. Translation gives CASSLVGGTRSRINSPLHF.